The clone carrying this TCR beta chain has only a few counts. These data are taken from a study of blood T cell repertoires in COVID-19. Turning to the study itself: Both acute and convalescent COVID-19 samples were obtained from the United States, Italy and Spain.

Authors' analysis steps: Scientists estimated how many nucleated cells there were by amplifying reference gene primers. TCRdb's copy holds only in-frame clones and misses some; the assay was immunoSEQ multiplex PCR. V, J and clone size are those of that table, while D and trimming were read from the DNA. The data show about 98,000 clones, around 80% seen once. Specimen: peripheral blood. This receptor was obtained from a man aged 65 to 85 with acute or convalescent COVID-19.

The CDR3 region is CASSLELGSSEQFF. The CDR3, as DNA: TGTGCCAGCAGCTTAGAACTAGGTTCCTCTGAGCAGTTCTTC. The J gene is TRBJ2-1, the V gene TRBV7-9; D is possibly TRBD2 (5 bases). The CDR3 is 14 residues long. The V end was cut by 1 base, the J end by 9 bases, with 13 bases between. Germline V gene data show CDR1 as SEHNR and CDR2 as FQNEAQ (reference sequence).